The subject of this entry is one T cell receptor beta chain. What it recognizes is unknown. The data belong to a study of post-analysis software for immune sequencing data. cDNA libraries of TCR beta carried unique molecular identifiers. Between about 0.85 and 10 million T cells gave rise to about 450,000 cDNA molecules. Via MiXCR, TCRdb re-called the PCR reads, giving one row per CDR3 protein. The data contain approximately 730,000 distinct CDR3 sequences, about 27% of them singletons. The V and J ends lost 6 bases and 3 bases respectively, with 18 bases between them. There are 15 residues in the CDR3. Germline CDR1 is MNHEY and CDR2 is SMNVEV (reference sequence). Findings and limits, study-wide: F-measure co-clustering was strong for batch-matched samples. People with multiple sclerosis had a significantly lower normalized Chao1 diversity than controls did. Relative to controls, patients had 4 or 5 TRBV segments at higher frequency, with TRBV5-6, TRBV5-1 and TRBV20-1 among these.

This receptor was obtained from a girl aged 5-17 years with multiple sclerosis. The source material was blood. The chain carries TRBV27 and TRBJ2-7, with D perhaps TRBD1 or TRBD2 (5 bases each). In DNA form, the CDR3 reads TGTGCCAGCAGGAGACCTGGGACCCTCGGCTACGAGCAGTACTTC. It specifies CASRRPGTLGYEQYF.